Listed here are 11 T cell receptor beta chains from one sample, sequenced in a study of T cells in Graves' hyperthyroidism and ophthalmopathy. There were TCR beta CDR3 regions amplified from RNA transcripts. An initial round of RT-PCR targeting the TCR CDR3 relied on the HTBI primer set. Using its own MiXCR run on the multiplex PCR reads, TCRdb lists one record per CDR3 protein. This sample has about 400,000 distinct CDR3 sequences, with over 13% found just once. Specimen: blood. The receptor source for this set is a man in his fifties with Graves' ophthalmopathy.

This clonotype was found many times. J is TRBJ2-1 and V is TRBV3-1, with D uncertain. V was clipped by 0 bases and J by 9 bases, with 9 bases between them. CDR1 and CDR2 from the germline V gene are LGHDT and YNNKEL (reference sequence). This CDR3 comprises 13 residues. This chain's CDR3 is CASSQDMAVEQFF. CDR3 DNA sequence: TGTGCCAGCAGCCAAGATATGGCGGTTGAGCAGTTCTTC.

This clonotype has ten or more counts. The rearrangement uses TRBV3-1 and TRBJ1-1; D perhaps matches TRBD1 (6 bases). V was clipped by 1 base and J by 8 bases, with 8 bases between them. The germline V gene has CDR1 LGHDT and CDR2 YNNKEL (reference sequence). CDR3 length equals 12 residues. The chain's CDR3 is CASSQGTAEAFF. As DNA, the CDR3 is TGTGCCAGCAGCCAAGGGACAGCAGAAGCTTTCTTT.

This clonotype appeared many times. The chain links TRBV20-1 to TRBJ2-7; D may be TRBD2 (7 bases). CDR1 is DFQATT and CDR2 is SNEGSKA in the germline V gene (reference sequence). The CDR3 is 15 residues long. Trimming removed 3 bases from V and 0 bases from J, with 15 bases in between. In nucleotides, the CDR3 is TGCAGTGCTAGCCAGCCGGGGGGCAGCTCCTACGAGCAGTACTTC. Its translation is CSASQPGGSSYEQYF.

The chain uses TRBV7-8 and TRBJ1-5, with TRBD1 identical over 11 bases. With 5 bases clipped from V and 2 bases from J, the junction kept 5 bases outside the gene matches. The germline V gene has CDR1 SGHVS and CDR2 FQNEAQ. The CDR3 is made up of 16 amino acids. The CDR3 nucleotides read TGTGCCAGCAGCCAGAGGACAGGGGGCGGCAATCAGCCCCAGCATTTT. It specifies CASSQRTGGGNQPQHF.

This clonotype has at least ten counts. The junction and the germline gene differ at one end; a read error may be behind it. The chain is built from TRBV3-1 and TRBJ2-3, with D unresolved. Germline V gene lookup returns CDR1 LGHDT and CDR2 YNNKEL (reference sequence). CDR3 size: 12 residues. Written as DNA, the CDR3 is TGTGCCAGCGGCCAGAACACAGATACGCAGTATTTT. Its translation is CASGQNTDTQYF.

The chain has TRBV7-3 and TRBJ2-7; D is unresolved. V lost 5 bases, J lost 5 bases, and 10 bases lay in between. Germline V CDR1 and CDR2: SGHTA, FQGTGA. CDR3 length: 12 residues. CDR3 nucleotide sequence: TGTGCCAGCAGCCAGGAGATCCACGAGCAGTACTTC. Amino acids: CASSQEIHEQYF. The whole variable domain, filled in from reference TRBV7-3 and TRBJ2-7, reads GAGVSQTPSNKVTEKGKYVELRCDPISGHTALYWYRQSLGQGPEFLIYFQGTGAADDSGLPNDRFFAVRPEGSVSTLKIQRTERGDSAVYLCASSQEIHEQYFGPGTRLTVT.

This clonotype was counted ten times or more. CDR3 sequence: CASRKIAGGPHNEQFF. The CDR3 DNA reads TGTGCCAGCAGAAAGATAGCGGGAGGGCCCCACAATGAGCAGTTCTTC. The V call is TRBV27, the J call TRBJ2-1; 11 bases map to TRBD2. From germline, CDR1 is MNHEY and CDR2 SMNVEV (reference sequence). The trim removed 6 bases at V and 5 bases at J, leaving 9 bases unmatched. This CDR3 has 16 amino acids.

This clonotype has a count of ten or more. This chain links TRBV2 with TRBJ2-7, with D maybe TRBD1 (6 bases). V shed 5 bases and J shed 2 bases, with 13 bases lying between them. The CDR3 extends over 14 amino acids. CDR1 is SNHLY, CDR2 FYNNEI, per germline. CDR3 sequence reads: CASSSGARTYEQYF. In DNA form, the CDR3 reads TGTGCCAGCAGTTCAGGGGCTAGGACCTACGAGCAGTACTTC.

This clonotype was detected many times. The V and J genes are TRBV7-9 and TRBJ2-1, with 15 bases that match TRBD2. Germline V lookup: CDR1 SEHNR, CDR2 FQNEAQ (reference sequence). Trimming took 3 bases from V and 4 from J; bases not matched to a gene: 7. The CDR3 totals 18 residues. This CDR3 is CASSFGLAGGTGYNEQFF. Written as DNA, the CDR3 is TGTGCCAGCAGCTTCGGACTAGCGGGAGGGACCGGGTACAATGAGCAGTTCTTC.

This clonotype was seen many times. This chain uses TRBV18 with TRBJ2-5; no reliable D call. Per the germline V gene, CDR1 is KGHSH and CDR2 is LQKENI. Trimming took off 3 bases at V and 1 base at J, with 6 bases between the two ends. This CDR3 has 13 residues. The CDR3 spells CASSPGVQETQYF. CDR3 nucleotide sequence: TGTGCCAGCTCACCGGGCGTCCAAGAGACCCAGTACTTC. The full variable domain, in which reference TRBV18 and TRBJ2-5 provide the parts outside the CDR3, is NAGVMQNPRHLVRRRGQEARLRCSPMKGHSHVYWYRQLPEEGLKFMVYLQKENIIDESGMPKERFSAEFPKEGPSILRIQQVVRGDSAAYFCASSPGVQETQYFGPGTRLLVL.

This clonotype has only a few counts. The J gene is TRBJ2-7, the V gene TRBV7-9; a weak D match, TRBD1 (5 bases). V dropped 4 bases and J dropped 4 bases, with 17 bases sitting between them. The CDR3 runs 15 residues. In germline, CDR1 is SEHNR, CDR2 FQNEAQ (reference sequence). CDR3 residues: CASSSQTSGLYEQYF. CDR3 nucleotides: TGTGCCAGCAGCTCACAAACCTCAGGGCTTTACGAGCAGTACTTC.